Listed here is a single T cell receptor (beta chain). Its cognate antigen is unknown. Cultured CD4+ T cell DNA was sequenced using the Oncomine TCR Beta short-read assay. From CD4+ T cells that had been cultured, genomic DNA was extracted. MiXCR was run by TCRdb on the PCR reads, yielding one entry per CDR3 protein. This repertoire shows about 30,000 distinct CDR3 sequences, around 33% found once; its top ten account for more than 3%. Trimming shortened V by 0 bases and J by 0 bases, and 12 bases separated the two germline ends. Germline CDR1 reads DFQATT; CDR2 reads SNEGSKA (reference sequence). This CDR3 is 15 amino acids long. As to time point: late sampling 161 to 241 days after vaccination in three convalescent patients. Documented treatment: roughly nine-day PBMC culture with coronavirus spike peptide pools or control peptides (ViraFEST assay). Via ViraFEST, peptide pools expanded antigen-specific T cells before TCR sequencing. At days 3 and 7, half the medium was exchanged for fresh IL-2 medium.

The source of the sample is a study of vaccination and CD4 T cells after COVID-19. As for the study in general: Stimuli were overlapping spike peptide pools of SARS-CoV-2 and three common cold coronaviruses (HCoV-NL63, HCoV-OC43, HCoV-229E).

The source of this sequence is a human donor who had recovered from COVID-19. The chain combines TRBV20-1 with TRBJ2-7; no firm D call. The sample was CD4+ T cells from blood, cultured in vitro, taken about 7 months after SARS-CoV-2 vaccination. The CDR3 DNA reads TGCAGTGCTAGAGATATCAGGAAAAGCTCCTACGAGCAGTACTTC. Its translation is CSARDIRKSSYEQYF.